The clone carrying this T cell receptor beta chain appeared a few times. What it binds is not known. Three rounds of nested PCR, following a modified ARM-PCR protocol, produced the TCRbeta library. TCRdb fed the multiplex PCR reads into MiXCR, producing one record per CDR3 protein. The sample lists approximately 150,000 distinct CDR3 sequences, approximately 66% occurring once. The source of the sample is a study of tumor and adjacent non-tumor tissue in lung cancer. Study summary: Samples averaged about 3.8 million productive TCRbeta reads each.

Germline values: CDR1 MNHEY, CDR2 SVGAGI. The V end lost 6 bases, the J end lost 2 bases, and 14 bases lay between the germline ends. The CDR3 has 15 residues. Study-level findings and limits: Compared with tumor, normal lung showed significantly lower TCR diversity. Higher tumor TCR diversity was associated with shorter survival.

No cell sorting was done before RNA was extracted from the tissue. This TCR derives from a man aged 55 to 70 with small cell lung cancer. The rearrangement links TRBV6-5 to TRBJ2-4; D perhaps matches TRBD2 (6 bases). The source material was lung tumor tissue. The CDR3 reads CASSRDSTTKNIQYF. The CDR3 DNA reads as TGTGCCAGCAGCAGGGACTCGACGACCAAAAACATTCAGTACTTC.